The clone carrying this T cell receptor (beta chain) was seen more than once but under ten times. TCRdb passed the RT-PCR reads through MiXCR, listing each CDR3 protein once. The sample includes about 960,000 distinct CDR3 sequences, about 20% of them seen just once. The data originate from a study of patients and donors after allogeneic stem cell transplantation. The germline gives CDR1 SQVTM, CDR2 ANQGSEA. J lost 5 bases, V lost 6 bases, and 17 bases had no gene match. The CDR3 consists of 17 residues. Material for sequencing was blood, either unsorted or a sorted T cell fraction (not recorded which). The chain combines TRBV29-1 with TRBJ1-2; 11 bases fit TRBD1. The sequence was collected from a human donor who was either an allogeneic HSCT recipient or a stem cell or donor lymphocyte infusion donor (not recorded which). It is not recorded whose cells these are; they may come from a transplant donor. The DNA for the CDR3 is TGCAGCGTAACTGGACAGGGGGCAAGACGTGTGGAGTATGGCTACACCTTC. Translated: CSVTGQGARRVEYGYTF.